The 14 T cell receptor beta chains presented below share a single source sample, sequenced in a study of T-cell reconstitution after alpha-beta-depleted transplantation in children. Unique molecular identifiers were incorporated into the prepared TCRbeta library. MiXCR, run by TCRdb on the PCR reads, gives a single entry per CDR3 protein. The sample consists of around 370,000 distinct CDR3 sequences, 15% to 20% of them appearing once. The specimen was PBMCs, mostly from graft donor cells, collected 360 days after TCRalphabeta/CD19-depleted stem cell transplant. These receptors were obtained from a male patient aged 2-9 years who had a stem cell transplant for acute lymphoblastic leukemia, so the T cells may come from the graft donor.

This clonotype was counted many times. The chain links TRBV3-1 to TRBJ1-1, with D possibly TRBD1 on 5 matching bases. CDR3 length equals 15 residues. V was clipped by 1 base and J by 3 bases, with 12 bases between them. The germline gives CDR1 LGHDT, CDR2 YNNKEL (reference sequence). CDR3 sequence reads: CASSQVGGGDTEAFF. Here the CDR3 DNA reads TGTGCCAGCAGCCAAGTTGGGGGAGGAGACACTGAAGCTTTCTTT.

This clonotype was observed a few times. CDR3 nucleotides: TGCAGTCTATCAGGCGGGGGGACTAGCGGGAACTGGGAGCAGTTCTTC. Translation: CSLSGGGTSGNWEQFF. This chain connects TRBV20-1 to TRBJ2-1; 13 nucleotides line up with TRBD2. The germline V gene encodes CDR1 DFQATT and CDR2 SNEGSKA (reference sequence). The CDR3 runs to 16 residues. The J segment lost 10 bases and the V segment lost 8 bases, leaving 17 bases of the junction unmatched.

This clonotype showed up just a few times. The gene calls are TRBV20-1 and TRBJ1-6; perhaps TRBD1 as D (5 bases). The germline V and J ends were trimmed by 3 bases and 7 bases, with 16 bases remaining between them. Germline CDR1 and CDR2: DFQATT and SNEGSKA (reference sequence). The CDR3 spans 15 residues. CDR3: CSASTAGTRNSPLHF. The CDR3 DNA sequence: TGCAGTGCTAGTACCGCCGGGACGAGGAATTCACCCCTCCACTTT.

About this clonotype: At one end the junction does not follow the germline gene, possibly because of a read error. This chain uses TRBV28 with TRBJ2-7; D may be TRBD2 (8 bases). The V gene's germline CDR1 is MDHEN and CDR2 SYDVKM. The CDR3 is made up of 12 amino acids. CDR3 in DNA: TGTGCCAGCCGACAGGGACTAGGTCCGAAGCACTTC. It yields the protein CASRQGLGPKHF. Supplemented by reference TRBV28 and TRBJ2-7, the full variable domain reads DVKVTQSSRYLVKRTGEKVFLECVQDMDHENMFWYRQDPGLGLRLIYFSYDVKMKEKGDIPEGYSVSREKKERFSLILESASTNQTSMYLCASRQGLGPKHFGPGTRLTVT.

The chain uses TRBV9 and TRBJ2-5; D is perhaps TRBD2 (6 bases). The V and J ends lost 4 bases and 0 bases respectively, with 13 bases between them. The CDR3 consists of 15 residues. Germline CDR1 and CDR2: SGDLS and YYNGEE. The CDR3 reads CASSRDLAHQETQYF. CDR3 sequence (DNA): TGTGCCAGCAGCCGCGACCTAGCGCACCAAGAGACCCAGTACTTC.

This clonotype came up a few times. The chain is built from TRBV28 and TRBJ2-6; no definite D call. Trimming pared 5 bases from V and 4 bases from J, leaving 15 bases between. Germline V CDR1 and CDR2: MDHEN, SYDVKM. This CDR3 comprises 16 residues. Here the CDR3 reads CASSTRRENGANVLTF. The DNA of the CDR3 is TGTGCCAGCAGTACCCGAAGAGAAAACGGGGCCAACGTCCTGACTTTC.

This chain links TRBV7-8 with TRBJ2-6; tentatively, D is TRBD1 (6 bases). Germline V CDR1 and CDR2: SGHVS, FQNEAQ. V was trimmed by 2 bases and J by 2 bases, leaving 16 bases between them. The CDR3 runs 18 residues. The CDR3 here is CASSLLQGSLTGANVLTF. DNA of the CDR3: TGTGCCAGCAGCTTACTTCAGGGGTCTCTGACTGGGGCCAACGTCCTGACTTTC.

The V call is TRBV6-1, the J call TRBJ2-4; D remains ambiguous. Looked up from germline, CDR1 is MNHNS and CDR2 is SASEGT. V was pared by 6 bases and J by 0 bases, with 18 bases between. This CDR3 comprises 17 residues. As DNA, the CDR3 is TGTGCCAGCAGACCGACCTTACTGTATCTAGCCAAAAACATTCAGTACTTC. Translating it yields CASRPTLLYLAKNIQYF.

The chain combines TRBV9 with TRBJ2-7; D not resolved. CDR3 size: 13 residues. V was pared by 0 bases and J by 3 bases, with 7 bases between. In germline, CDR1 is SGDLS, CDR2 YYNGEE. The CDR3 DNA reads as TGTGCCAGCAGCGTAGGGGCTGGCTACGAGCAGTACTTC. Its translation is CASSVGAGYEQYF.

This sequence joins TRBV7-2 and TRBJ1-1, with D perhaps TRBD1 (6 bases). The germline V and J ends were trimmed by 3 bases and 1 base, with 12 bases remaining between them. This CDR3 is 15 amino acids long. Per the germline V gene, CDR1 is SGHTA and CDR2 is FQGNSA. CDR3 sequence reads: CASSLLGGPNTEAFF. CDR3 nucleotide sequence: TGTGCCAGCAGCTTGTTGGGGGGCCCGAACACTGAAGCTTTCTTT.

This clonotype came up a few times. The CDR3 sequence: CASTVAGETQYF. Written as DNA, the CDR3 is TGTGCCAGCACGGTAGCGGGAGAGACCCAGTACTTC. This chain uses TRBV2 with TRBJ2-5; 7 bases map to TRBD2. Looked up from germline, CDR1 is SNHLY and CDR2 is FYNNEI. V was clipped by 7 bases and J by 4 bases; unmatched bases: 3. The CDR3 covers 12 residues.

The V and J genes are TRBV7-8 and TRBJ2-1, with unresolved D. V lost 5 bases to trimming and J lost 4 bases, with 18 bases between them. This CDR3 is built from 16 residues. The germline gives CDR1 SGHVS, CDR2 FQNEAQ. The CDR3 reads CASSLRRLPRYNEQFF. CDR3 nucleotides: TGTGCCAGCAGCCTCAGGCGGTTGCCGCGATACAATGAGCAGTTCTTC. The whole variable domain, remainder taken from reference TRBV7-8 and TRBJ2-1, is GAGVSQSPRYKVAKRGQDVALRCDPISGHVSLFWYQQALGQGPEFLTYFQNEAQLDKSGLPSDRFFAERPEGSVSTLKIQRTQQEDSAVYLCASSLRRLPRYNEQFFGPGTRLTVL.

This clonotype appeared a few times. This chain links TRBV14 with TRBJ2-1; 7 positions agree with TRBD2. The CDR3 loop spans 17 amino acids. CDR1 SGHDN and CDR2 FVKESK come from the germline V gene. Germline trimming cut 0 bases from V and 2 bases from J; bases unmatched to any gene: 7. CDR3 nucleotide sequence: TGTGCCAGCAGCCAAGAGTGGATGGGGAGGGCCTACAATGAGCAGTTCTTC. The encoded protein is CASSQEWMGRAYNEQFF. Using reference TRBV14 and TRBJ2-1 for the parts outside the CDR3, the full variable domain is EAGVTQFPSHSVIEKGQTVTLRCDPISGHDNLYWYRRVMGKEIKFLLHFVKESKQDESGMPNNRFLAERTGGTYSTLKVQPAELEDSGVYFCASSQEWMGRAYNEQFFGPGTRLTVL.

There are a few counts of this clonotype. This chain joins TRBV12-3 or TRBV12-4 and TRBJ1-2; 9 bases agree with TRBD1. V shed 6 bases, J shed 7 bases, and the junction held 15 bases outside the gene matches. This CDR3 is built from 16 residues. CDR3 sequence reads: CASRRYRDRAMRGYTF. The CDR3 DNA reads as TGTGCCAGCAGGCGCTACCGGGACAGGGCGATGCGTGGCTACACCTTC.